Described below is a single T cell receptor (beta chain) sequence and its context. Generated by immunoSEQ multiplex PCR, the TCRdb table keeps only in-frame clones and is missing some. The table records roughly 500,000 clones, roughly 87% of them present only once. Treatment described: around 19 received Ad26.COV2.S at low or high dose, single or two shots; about 5 received placebo; per-sample allocation not given. On day 63 after the first injection, vaccine and placebo recipients gave samples. V lost 1 base, J lost 6 bases, and 12 bases lay in between. Germline CDR1 and CDR2: SGHVS and FQNEAQ. This CDR3 comprises 14 residues. This sample is part of a study of Ad26.COV2.S vaccination and SARS-CoV-2 variants.

The starting material was peripheral blood, obtained in a trial of Ad26.COV2.S vaccine versus placebo. This chain joins TRBV7-8 and TRBJ1-1; D possibly corresponds to TRBD1 (5 bases). This TCR was recovered from a person between 18 and 65 years old who received the Ad26.COV2.S COVID-19 vaccine or a placebo. This CDR3 reads CASSLEGPSPEAFF. In DNA, the CDR3 is TGTGCCAGCAGCTTAGAGGGGCCCTCCCCTGAAGCTTTCTTT.